This T cell receptor beta chain appears in the sequencing data of a study of blood T cell repertoires in COVID-19. The wider study: T cells, B-cell-depleted T cells, or PBMCs provided the cDNA or gDNA that served as material.

The length of the CDR3 is 14 residues. J lost 2 bases, V lost 4 bases, and 3 bases had no gene match. Germline CDR1 reads SGHRS; CDR2 reads YFSETQ. The table came from immunoSEQ multiplex PCR; TCRdb's copy has only in-frame clones and leaves some out. The table records approximately 22,000 clones, approximately 88% of them present only once. Sequencing used peripheral blood. This chain uses TRBV5-1 with TRBJ2-7; TRBD1 matches 10 bases. This receptor was identified in a man at least 80 years old with active or convalescent COVID-19. As DNA, the CDR3 is TGCGCCAGCAGCGCCGGGACAGGGGCCTACGAGCAGTACTTC. This translates into CASSAGTGAYEQYF.